The 10 T cell receptor beta chains presented below share a single source sample, sequenced in a study of identical twins. TCRdb used MiXCR to reprocess the 5' RACE reads, holding one entry per CDR3 protein. Found here are around 680,000 distinct CDR3 sequences, 8.6% of them singletons; the top ten hold approximately 0.89%. These data were also filed under a second study, of yellow fever vaccine responses in identical twins.

Specimen: PBMCs. The receptors shown here come from a woman aged 18 to 35 in good health.

The chain has TRBV30 and TRBJ2-7; tentatively, D is TRBD1 (6 bases). CDR1 GTSNPN and CDR2 SVGIG come from the germline V gene (reference sequence). Between the trimmed V and J ends, which lost 0 bases and 3 bases, there was a span of 12 bases. This CDR3 spans 14 amino acids. The CDR3 is CAWSVGGNLYEQYF. CDR3 DNA: TGTGCCTGGAGTGTAGGGGGAAATCTCTACGAGCAGTACTTC.

In this sample, this clonotype turned up a few times. The DNA of the CDR3 is TGCGCCAGCAGCTTGTTTAGTGTCGGACAGGTTAGCTCTGGGGCCAACGTCCTGACTTTC. This codes for CASSLFSVGQVSSGANVLTF. The chain combines TRBV5-1 with TRBJ2-6; 7 bases are shared with TRBD1. The V segment lost 1 base and the J segment 0 bases; nucleotides outside the gene matches: 13. The length of the CDR3 is 20 residues. Germline V gene sequence: CDR1 SGHRS, CDR2 YFSETQ.

This clonotype was seen ten or more times. The gene calls are TRBV24-1 and TRBJ1-1; 9 nucleotides match TRBD1. V lost 3 bases and J lost 0; bases outside the gene matches: 13. The germline gives CDR1 KGHDR, CDR2 SFDVKD. The length of the CDR3 is 19 residues. The DNA for the CDR3 is TGTGCCACCAGTGATCAACCCCGGGACAGGGCGTACCTGAACACTGAAGCTTTCTTT. This sequence encodes CATSDQPRDRAYLNTEAFF.

Comments on this clonotype: This sequence may be a read error, since a much larger clone differs from it by one base. The V and J genes are TRBV10-3 and TRBJ2-7, with 9 bases matching TRBD2. Germline loops: CDR1 ENHRY, CDR2 SYGVKD. This CDR3 spans 14 amino acids. Here the CDR3 reads CAICEPGLAYEQYF. As DNA, the CDR3 is TGTGCCATCTGTGAGCCGGGACTAGCTTACGAGCAGTACTTC.

This clonotype was seen repeatedly, ten times or more. The CDR3 is CSVGRLMVTNEQFF. The CDR3 DNA is TGCAGCGTGGGGAGGCTCATGGTTACCAATGAGCAGTTCTTC. The chain couples TRBV29-1 to TRBJ2-1; the D gene is possibly TRBD2 (6 bases). The CDR3 covers 14 residues. Germline CDR1 SQVTM, CDR2 ANQGSEA. Between the trimmed V and J ends, which lost 6 bases and 6 bases, there was a span of 18 bases.

This clonotype was detected a few times. V usage is TRBV5-4 and J usage is TRBJ2-1, with D possibly matching TRBD2 (7 bases). From germline, CDR1 is SGHNT and CDR2 YYREEE (reference sequence). With 6 bases removed from V and 6 bases from J, the gap between germline ends came to 19 bases. The CDR3 contains 15 residues. CDR3 in amino acids: CASTPQGTKRNEQFF. Written as DNA, the CDR3 is TGTGCCAGCACCCCCCAGGGGACTAAGCGCAATGAGCAGTTCTTC. The full variable domain, with the rest looked up from reference TRBV5-4 and TRBJ2-1, is ETGVTQSPTHLIKTRGQQVTLRCSSQSGHNTVSWYQQALGQGPQFIFQYYREEENGRGNFPPRFSGLQFPNYSSELNVNALELDDSALYLCASTPQGTKRNEQFFGPGTRLTVL.

This clonotype was observed at least ten times. V gene TRBV29-1 combines with J gene TRBJ2-2; D might be TRBD2 (6 bases). This CDR3 spans 14 amino acids. Per the germline V gene, CDR1 is SQVTM and CDR2 is ANQGSEA. Trimming took 7 bases from V and 1 from J, leaving 13 bases between them. CDR3 amino acids: CSANRGLNTGELFF. CDR3 DNA sequence: TGCAGCGCTAATCGGGGGTTGAACACCGGGGAGCTGTTTTTT.

This clonotype was seen many times. The chain carries TRBV4-3 and TRBJ1-5, with D unresolved. CDR1 and CDR2 (germline): LGHNA, YSLEER. This CDR3 is built from 15 residues. V gave up 0 bases and J gave up 6 bases, with 12 bases separating them. The CDR3 sequence: CASSQETWSGQPQHF. The CDR3 DNA sequence: TGCGCCAGCAGCCAAGAAACGTGGTCGGGTCAGCCCCAGCATTTT.

The chain carries TRBV29-1 and TRBJ2-7; 9 bases agree with TRBD2. Germline V gene sequence: CDR1 SQVTM, CDR2 ANQGSEA. V gave up 7 bases and J gave up 7 bases; unmatched junction bases: 8. This CDR3 comprises 12 residues. The CDR3 here is CSGWGTSREQYF. The CDR3 DNA reads as TGCAGCGGGTGGGGGACTAGCCGAGAGCAGTACTTC.

Only a few counts were recorded for this clonotype. The chain is built from TRBV20-1 and TRBJ1-1, with TRBD1 as a possible D gene (6 bases). There are 15 residues in the CDR3. V was shortened by 0 bases and J by 3 bases, with 14 bases between the two germline ends. Germline lookup yields CDR1 DFQATT and CDR2 SNEGSKA (reference sequence). This CDR3 reads CSARDPQGRDTEAFF. CDR3 in DNA: TGCAGTGCTAGAGATCCCCAGGGGCGAGACACTGAAGCTTTCTTT.